This is a list of T cell receptor beta chains from one sample in a study of shared clonotypes between healthy human individuals. Only in-frame clones appear in the TCRdb table, and some are missing; sequencing was by immunoSEQ multiplex PCR. The sample holds about 2 million clones; over 85% are singletons and the top ten take more than 0.95%. Sequencing input: naive CD8+ T cells sorted from blood. The source is a man aged 18 to 30 in good health. Each CDR3 is given with its conserved first and last residue. Each record gives: CDR3 protein, V gene, CDR3 length, D gene. A D gene is named only where the DNA matches it firmly.

CDR3: CASSLPGRGMYEQYF
V: TRBV7-9
length: 15
D: NA

CDR3: CASSSRTETDTQYF
V: TRBV27
length: 14
D: NA

CDR3: CASSSDDSSSYEQYF
V: TRBV9
length: 15
D: NA

CDR3: CASSLPGGHQETQYF
V: TRBV11-2
length: 15
D: TRBD2

CDR3: CSVERRNTGNTGELFF
V: TRBV29-1
length: 16
D: NA

CDR3: CASHSSDWYF
V: TRBV5-1
length: 10
D: NA

CDR3: CGITGTSDYNEQFF
V: TRBV30
length: 14
D: TRBD2

CDR3: CATSRDRTHPAFF
V: TRBV15
length: 13
D: TRBD1

CDR3: CASSKCLGGRHGYTF
V: TRBV21-1
length: 15
D: NA

CDR3: CASSPRTGGDGYTF
V: TRBV5-1
length: 14
D: TRBD1

CDR3: CASSPGLAGGFF
V: TRBV5-1
length: 12
D: TRBD2

CDR3: CASSTPQGTGAEAFF
V: TRBV6-5
length: 15
D: NA

CDR3: CASSHSNQPQHF
V: TRBV7-9
length: 12
D: NA

CDR3: CASSATDEQYF
V: TRBV10-2
length: 11
D: NA

CDR3: CASSQGTGFVGELFF
V: TRBV4-1
length: 15
D: TRBD1

CDR3: CASSSYLAGGEYEQYF
V: TRBV7-8
length: 16
D: TRBD2

CDR3: CASGSRGNTEAFF
V: TRBV6-1
length: 13
D: NA

CDR3: CASSPRTALNTEAFF
V: TRBV11-2
length: 15
D: NA

CDR3: CASSERTSSHNEQFF
V: TRBV27
length: 15
D: TRBD2

CDR3: CASSLGLDTQYF
V: TRBV13
length: 12
D: NA

CDR3: CATSRARGRTSGGTDTQYF
V: TRBV15
length: 19
D: TRBD2

CDR3: CASSLEAGMKYEQYF
V: TRBV5-1
length: 15
D: NA

CDR3: CASSHLTGLAGETQYF
V: TRBV4-1
length: 16
D: TRBD2

CDR3: CASSLLRLAGGPYEQYF
V: TRBV27
length: 17
D: TRBD2

CDR3: CASSISANSYEQYF
V: TRBV19
length: 14
D: NA

CDR3: CASSFLTGPNHGELFF
V: TRBV6-5
length: 16
D: TRBD1

CDR3: CASSQFKRSFRSPLHF
V: TRBV14
length: 16
D: NA

CDR3: CASSYDGDGTEAFF
V: TRBV6-5
length: 14
D: NA

CDR3: CASSPGASGGTLPYTQYF
V: TRBV7-9
length: 18
D: TRBD2

CDR3: CSVEEGDSNYEQYF
V: TRBV29-1
length: 14
D: TRBD1

CDR3: CASSPGLSGNTIYF
V: TRBV5-5
length: 14
D: NA

CDR3: CASSHGAGTGAYNEQFF
V: TRBV27
length: 17
D: TRBD1

CDR3: CASSPYGYEQYF
V: TRBV9
length: 12
D: NA

CDR3: CASSYSRSSYNEQFF
V: TRBV6-5
length: 15
D: NA

CDR3: CASRASGETYEQYF
V: TRBV28
length: 14
D: TRBD2

CDR3: CASSQEGLASQETQYF
V: TRBV4-3
length: 16
D: TRBD2

CDR3: CASSGTDLAKNIQYF
V: TRBV28
length: 15
D: TRBD1

CDR3: CASSQDSRDTDTQYF
V: TRBV4-1
length: 15
D: NA

CDR3: CASSSRTGEIGYTF
V: TRBV28
length: 14
D: TRBD1

CDR3: CASSWVMGGLNTGELFF
V: TRBV5-1
length: 17
D: NA

CDR3: CSGRIAGLNTEAFF
V: TRBV29-1
length: 14
D: NA

CDR3: CASSVGRGGLETQYF
V: TRBV9
length: 15
D: TRBD2

CDR3: CATDRVKGEQYF
V: TRBV7-9
length: 12
D: TRBD1